The rows below give T cell receptor beta chains drawn from one sample of a study of blood T cell repertoires in COVID-19. Clones were sequenced by immunoSEQ multiplex PCR, and TCRdb holds only the in-frame ones, with some missing. The table includes some 190,000 clones, about 82% detected once. Sequenced material: PBMCs or T cells enriched from blood (not recorded which). These receptors were taken from a man in his forties with acute COVID-19. Both conserved end residues are part of each CDR3.

v_call	j_call	cdr3_aa
TRBV7-2	TRBJ2-5	CASRATSGGRETQYF
TRBV7-2	TRBJ2-7	CASSFFGLPYEQYF
TRBV5-1	TRBJ1-1	CASSETGGLYTEAFF
TRBV9	TRBJ2-6	CASSGGGQFPSGANVLTF
TRBV7-2	TRBJ1-3	CASSSSLSGNTIYF
TRBV5-1	TRBJ1-1	CASSLYQIGHSNTEAFF
TRBV4-3	TRBJ2-1	CASSHLATSGRARYEQFF
TRBV5-4	TRBJ2-2	CASSPRDGRNTGELFF
TRBV29-1	TRBJ2-7	CSVATGGAYEQYF
TRBV6-4	TRBJ2-2	CASSVGGTGVTGELFF
TRBV3-1/TRBV3-2	TRBJ1-4	CASSQVHGQAEKLFF
TRBV29-1	TRBJ2-1	CSVVAGGPVVNEQFF
TRBV5-1	TRBJ2-5	CASSNPGGGQETQYF
TRBV7-3	TRBJ2-3	CASSSGTFSGTDTQYF
TRBV5-1	TRBJ2-2	CASSLEGLAGFAELFF
TRBV19	TRBJ1-5	CASSIDRRDWQPQHF
TRBV5-4	TRBJ2-7	CASSFNGLYEQYF
TRBV6-5	TRBJ1-6	CASRPTGFNSPLHF
TRBV6-6	TRBJ2-7	CASSYPTGAYEQYF
TRBV7-8	TRBJ2-1	CASRREVGIWPEQFF
TRBV6-5	TRBJ2-2	CASSYTRQGSTGELFF
TRBV4-1	TRBJ1-4	CASSLTGGVGEKLFF
TRBV27	TRBJ1-5	CASSSSGESNQPQHF
TRBV6-4	TRBJ2-2	CASSDGSVNTGELFF
TRBV5-4	TRBJ2-1	CASSLGGPNSGTGNEQFF
TRBV9	TRBJ2-1	CASSVGLASEQFF
TRBV6-5	TRBJ2-1	CASSYPSPSGFF
TRBV6-6	TRBJ2-7	CASSPLASYEQYF
TRBV12-3/TRBV12-4	TRBJ1-1	CASSRQGNTEAFF
TRBV29-1	TRBJ2-2	CSATRERNTGELFF
TRBV5-1	TRBJ1-2	CASSQPSDSTQGYTF
TRBV6-5	TRBJ1-2	CASRGDRFHGYTF